These 21 T cell receptor beta chains were all obtained from the same sample, sequenced in a study of blood T cell repertoires in COVID-19. Sequencing used immunoSEQ multiplex PCR; TCRdb keeps in-frame clones, though not all of them. The sample lists 330,000 or so clones; approximately 89% were seen once. Sequencing was performed on PBMCs or T cells enriched from blood (not recorded which). These receptors were obtained from a young man who had recovered from COVID-19.

The sample holds a few counts of this clone. This sequence joins TRBV25-1 and TRBJ2-2; 8 bases align to TRBD2. The CDR3 extends over 14 amino acids. J lost 1 base, V lost 5 bases, and 0 bases had no gene match. Germline CDR1 and CDR2: MGHDK and SYGVNS. The CDR3 region has the DNA TGTGCCAGCAGTAGCGGGGGGAACACCGGGGAGCTGTTTTTT. It specifies CASSSGGNTGELFF.

J is TRBJ1-1 and V is TRBV5-1; TRBD1 matches at 9 bases. The CDR3 is 16 residues long. Germline values: CDR1 SGHRS, CDR2 YFSETQ. Trimming removed 2 bases from V and 1 base from J; junction bases left unmatched: 6. The CDR3 spells CASSLAQGARNTEAFF. Written as DNA, the CDR3 is TGCGCCAGCAGCTTAGCACAGGGGGCAAGGAACACTGAAGCTTTCTTT.

This chain uses TRBV6-5 with TRBJ1-5; D ambiguous. V dropped 8 bases and J dropped 4 bases, with 9 bases sitting between them. Germline V lookup: CDR1 MNHEY, CDR2 SVGAGI. The CDR3 extends over 12 amino acids. The CDR3 loop is CASGEGNQPQHF. In DNA form, the CDR3 reads TGTGCCAGCGGGGAGGGAAATCAGCCCCAGCATTTT.

The J gene is TRBJ2-5, the V gene TRBV29-1, with 8 positions matching TRBD1. Germline V gene data show CDR1 as SQVTM and CDR2 as ANQGSEA. V was clipped by 6 bases and J by 5 bases; unmatched bases: 5. This CDR3 spans 12 amino acids. CDR3 protein: CSVVQGDETQYF. In nucleotides, the CDR3 is TGCAGCGTGGTACAGGGGGACGAGACCCAGTACTTC.

The V call is TRBV10-1, the J call TRBJ1-2, with D possibly being TRBD1 (5 bases). Germline loops: CDR1 WNHNN, CDR2 SYGVQD (reference sequence). The length of the CDR3 is 14 residues. The V and J ends lost 0 bases and 4 bases respectively, with 9 bases between them. The CDR3 DNA reads TGCGCCAGCAGTGAGTCGGGCAGGGCCTATGGCTACACCTTC. Protein: CASSESGRAYGYTF.

The chain combines TRBV3-1 (or the pseudogene TRBV3-2) with TRBJ2-7; 7 nucleotides line up with TRBD2. Germline assignment: CDR1 LGHDT and CDR2 YNNKEL (reference sequence). The CDR3 runs 13 residues. V trimming: 1 base; J trimming: 6 bases; junction bases outside the gene matches: 3. CDR3 sequence: CASSQGTRSEQYF. The CDR3 DNA reads TGTGCCAGCAGCCAAGGGACTAGGAGCGAGCAGTACTTC.

The CDR3 spells CASSKTTGRLGEQYF. CDR3 coding DNA: TGTGCCAGCAGTAAAACGACAGGGCGCCTCGGCGAGCAGTACTTC. This chain joins TRBV27 and TRBJ2-7; TRBD1 matches at 7 bases. From germline, CDR1 is MNHEY and CDR2 SMNVEV (reference sequence). The ends lost 5 bases at V and 6 bases at J; junction bases unmatched: 13. The length of the CDR3 is 15 residues.

The chain joins TRBV29-1 to TRBJ2-7; 8 nucleotides agree with TRBD1. Per germline, CDR1 SQVTM and CDR2 ANQGSEA. The ends lost 0 bases at V and 6 bases at J; junction bases unmatched: 16. The CDR3 covers 17 residues. The DNA of the CDR3 is TGCAGCGTTGAAGATCGAAGCAGGGGGCTAATGTATTCCGAGCAGTACTTC. It is translated as CSVEDRSRGLMYSEQYF.

The chain employs TRBV10-3 and TRBJ2-4; TRBD2 matches 7 bases. Germline CDR1 reads ENHRY; CDR2 reads SYGVKD. J lost 0 bases, V lost 4 bases, and 9 bases had no gene match. There are 17 residues in the CDR3. The CDR3 sequence: CAISVWRDYLAKNIQYF. As DNA, the CDR3 is TGTGCCATCAGTGTATGGCGGGACTATCTAGCCAAAAACATTCAGTACTTC.

A note on this clone: Other DNA sequences in the sample encode the same CDR3. The chain recombines TRBV18 with TRBJ2-7; tentative D call: TRBD1 (5 bases). Germline CDR1 is KGHSH and CDR2 is LQKENI. V lost 2 bases to trimming and J lost 6 bases, with 8 bases between them. CDR3 size: 12 residues. Here the CDR3 DNA reads TGTGCCAGCTCACCAGGGGCATCCGAGCAGTACTTC. It yields the protein CASSPGASEQYF.

The rearrangement uses TRBV28 and TRBJ1-1; D possibly corresponds to TRBD1 (6 bases). V was clipped by 3 bases and J by 0 bases, with 8 bases between them. This CDR3 has 14 residues. Germline-derived CDR1 and CDR2 are MDHEN and SYDVKM. The CDR3 region has the DNA TGTGCCAGCAGTTTGGCAGGGGTGAACACTGAAGCTTTCTTT. Its protein is CASSLAGVNTEAFF.

J is TRBJ1-1 and V is TRBV5-1, with a weak D call TRBD1 (5 bases). This CDR3 is 14 amino acids long. V shed 2 bases and J shed 3 bases, with 11 bases lying between them. Germline V gene data show CDR1 as SGHRS and CDR2 as YFSETQ. The CDR3 bases are TGCGCCAGCAGCTTATCAGTCAGGGACACTGAAGCTTTCTTT. It specifies CASSLSVRDTEAFF.

The chain is built from TRBV5-1 and TRBJ1-6; tentatively, D is TRBD1 (6 bases). Germline V gene lookup returns CDR1 SGHRS and CDR2 YFSETQ. This CDR3 has 17 residues. Trimming removed 4 bases at V and 5 bases at J, with 19 bases between. The CDR3 loop is CASSPWLNGQNNSPLHF. CDR3 nucleotide sequence: TGCGCCAGCAGCCCCTGGTTGAACGGACAGAATAATTCACCCCTCCACTTT.

The chain employs TRBV13 and TRBJ1-1, with 10 bases identical to TRBD1. The CDR3 runs to 14 residues. V was pared by 3 bases and J by 6 bases, with 4 bases of the junction left unmatched. The germline V gene has CDR1 PRHDT and CDR2 FYEKMQ (reference sequence). The DNA for the CDR3 is TGTGCCAGCAGCTTGGGACAGGGGAGGGCTGAAGCTTTCTTT. It specifies CASSLGQGRAEAFF.

The chain combines TRBV18 with TRBJ1-6; D is unclear. CDR1 KGHSH and CDR2 LQKENI come from the germline V gene. The CDR3 contains 15 residues. The ends were cut back, 3 bases at V and 7 bases at J, with 13 bases in the middle. This chain's CDR3 is CASSPTYGENSPLHF. In nucleotides, the CDR3 is TGTGCCAGCTCACCGACCTACGGAGAAAATTCACCCCTCCACTTT.

The V and J genes are TRBV28 and TRBJ1-2, with D possibly matching TRBD1 (5 bases). The CDR3 has 13 amino acids. Per the germline V gene, CDR1 is MDHEN and CDR2 is SYDVKM. Trimming stripped 2 bases from V and 8 bases from J, with 12 bases between. The CDR3 loop is CASSLPGPGGYTF. The CDR3 DNA is TGTGCCAGCAGTTTACCCGGACCAGGGGGCTACACCTTC.

The J gene is TRBJ2-7, the V gene TRBV28, with 8 bases identical to TRBD1. CDR3 length equals 14 residues. J gave up 0 bases and V 3 bases, and 1 base lay outside the gene matches. Germline V gene lookup returns CDR1 MDHEN and CDR2 SYDVKM. The CDR3 region is CASSFGQGSYEQYF. In nucleotides, the CDR3 is TGTGCCAGCAGTTTCGGACAGGGCTCCTACGAGCAGTACTTC. The variable domain in full, completed from reference TRBV28 and TRBJ2-7, reads DVKVTQSSRYLVKRTGEKVFLECVQDMDHENMFWYRQDPGLGLRLIYFSYDVKMKEKGDIPEGYSVSREKKERFSLILESASTNQTSMYLCASSFGQGSYEQYFGPGTRLTVT.

This rearrangement joins TRBV14 to TRBJ2-7; D is perhaps TRBD1 (5 bases). CDR1 is SGHDN and CDR2 is FVKESK in the germline V gene. The V end was cut by 0 bases, the J end by 12 bases, with 15 bases between. CDR3 length equals 13 residues. The DNA of the CDR3 is TGTGCCAGCAGCCAAGATATGAGAACAGGCCCGTACTTC. This encodes CASSQDMRTGPYF.

The rearrangement uses TRBV11-2 and TRBJ2-1, with 7 bases that match TRBD1. V lost 1 base and J lost 4; bases outside the gene matches: 7. CDR1 is SGHAT and CDR2 is FQNNGV in the germline V gene. This CDR3 is 16 amino acids long. The CDR3: CASSLASTGSYNEQFF. CDR3 coding DNA: TGTGCCAGCAGCTTAGCGTCGACAGGGTCGTACAATGAGCAGTTCTTC.

The chain links TRBV24-1 to TRBJ1-1, with TRBD1 identical over 7 bases. V dropped 2 bases and J dropped 5; count of bases not matched to a gene: 4. Germline CDR1 KGHDR, CDR2 SFDVKD. CDR3 length: 14 amino acids. CDR3 sequence: CATSDSVQGTEAFF. The CDR3 nucleotides are TGTGCCACCAGTGATTCGGTACAGGGGACTGAAGCTTTCTTT.

This rearrangement joins TRBV19 to TRBJ2-2; TRBD1 might be the D (5 bases). The CDR3 covers 16 residues. With 4 bases removed from V and 3 bases from J, the gap between germline ends came to 15 bases. Looked up from germline, CDR1 is LNHDA and CDR2 is SQIVND (reference sequence). The CDR3 nucleotides are TGTGCCAGTAGTACCCGACAGAATACCTACACCGGGGAGCTGTTTTTT. Protein: CASSTRQNTYTGELFF.